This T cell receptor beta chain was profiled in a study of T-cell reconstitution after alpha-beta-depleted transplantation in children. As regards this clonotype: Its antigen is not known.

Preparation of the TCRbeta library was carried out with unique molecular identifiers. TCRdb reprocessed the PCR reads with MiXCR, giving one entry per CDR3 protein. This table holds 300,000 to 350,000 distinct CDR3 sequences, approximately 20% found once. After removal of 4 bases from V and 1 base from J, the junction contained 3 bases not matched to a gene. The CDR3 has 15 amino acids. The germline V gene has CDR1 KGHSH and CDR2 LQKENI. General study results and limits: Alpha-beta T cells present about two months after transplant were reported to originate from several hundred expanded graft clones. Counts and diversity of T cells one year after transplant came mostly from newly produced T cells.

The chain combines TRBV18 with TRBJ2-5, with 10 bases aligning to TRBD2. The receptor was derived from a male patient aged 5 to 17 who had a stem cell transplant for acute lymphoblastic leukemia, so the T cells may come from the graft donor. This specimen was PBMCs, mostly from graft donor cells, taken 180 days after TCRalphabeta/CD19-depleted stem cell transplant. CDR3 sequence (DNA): TGTGCCAGCTCACTAAGGACTAGCGGCCAAGAGACCCAGTACTTC. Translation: CASSLRTSGQETQYF.